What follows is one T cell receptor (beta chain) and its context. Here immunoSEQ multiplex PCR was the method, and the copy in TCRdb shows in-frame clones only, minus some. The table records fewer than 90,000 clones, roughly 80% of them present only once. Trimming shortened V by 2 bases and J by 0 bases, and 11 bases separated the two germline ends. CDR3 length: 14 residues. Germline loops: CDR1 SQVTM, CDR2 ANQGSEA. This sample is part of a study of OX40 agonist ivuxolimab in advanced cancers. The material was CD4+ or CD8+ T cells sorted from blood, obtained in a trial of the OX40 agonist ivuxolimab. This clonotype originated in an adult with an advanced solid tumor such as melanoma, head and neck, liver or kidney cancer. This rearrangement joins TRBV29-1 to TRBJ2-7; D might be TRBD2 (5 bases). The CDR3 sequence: CSVEKADSSYEQYF. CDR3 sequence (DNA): TGCAGCGTTGAAAAAGCGGATAGCTCCTACGAGCAGTACTTC.